The TCR beta chain described here comes from a study of CD8+CD57+ T cells in acquired aplastic anemia. The CDR3 runs to 13 residues. Germline loops: CDR1 SGDLS, CDR2 YYNGEE. Trimming pared 4 bases from V and 5 bases from J, leaving 12 bases between. Profiles of TCR beta VDJ and CDR3 were generated from a genomic DNA template. TCRdb reprocessed the reads via MiXCR and lists one record per CDR3 protein. Here the sample spans roughly 190,000 distinct CDR3 sequences, around half being singletons. A note on this clonotype: No antigen is known for it.

General study findings and limits: Statistical testing detected no significant gap in CD8+ Simpson's diversity between patients and controls.

The sample taken for sequencing was sorted CD4+, CD8+, or CD8+CD57+ T cells (not recorded which) from PBMCs. The chain joins TRBV9 to TRBJ1-2; D gene unclear. This clonotype originated in a human donor in good health, serving as a control. The CDR3 nucleotides are TGTGCCAGCAGCCAAATACCGACGTATGGCTACACCTTC. This gives the protein CASSQIPTYGYTF.